The 15 T cell receptor beta chains below all came from one sample that was sequenced in a study of blood T cell repertoires in COVID-19 (dated by TCRdb to the early 2020s). Preparation of the library involved the immunoSEQ multiplex PCR assay. In its TCRdb copy, this immuneACCESS table keeps in-frame sequences only and misses some clones. Where compared with another copy, unresolved V genes explain less than half of these, and the others have no known cause. This sample has about 49,000 clones in its table, and approximately 93% of those were observed once. 1% of the sample comes from the top ten. The sequenced material came from peripheral blood. Receptors originate from a man aged 55 to 70 with COVID-19, enrolled during active disease.

The genes are TRBV6-1 and TRBJ2-7; D remains ambiguous. CDR1 is MNHNS and CDR2 is SASEGT in the germline V gene. The CDR3 is 11 amino acids. Trimming removed 2 bases at V and 4 bases at J, with 3 bases between. The CDR3 sequence: CASSELYEQYF. CDR3 DNA: TGTGCCAGCAGTGAACTGTACGAGCAGTACTTC.

J is TRBJ2-1 and V is TRBV2; 12 bases match TRBD2. The CDR3 is made up of 15 amino acids. Germline trimming cut 8 bases from V and 3 bases from J; bases unmatched to any gene: 5. In germline, CDR1 is SNHLY, CDR2 FYNNEI. The DNA of the CDR3 is TGTGCCAGCGGGAAACTAGCGGGGGGCTACAATGAGCAGTTCTTC. Translated, it gives CASGKLAGGYNEQFF. The variable domain in full, completed from reference TRBV2 and TRBJ2-1, reads EPEVTQTPSHQVTQMGQEVILRCVPISNHLYFYWYRQILGQKVEFLVSFYNNEISEKSEIFDDQFSVERPDGSNFTLKIRSTKLEDSAMYFCASGKLAGGYNEQFFGPGTRLTVL.

V is TRBV12-3 or TRBV12-4 and J is TRBJ2-2; D is undetermined. The V gene lost 6 bases and the J gene lost 4 bases, with 9 bases spanning the gap. This CDR3 region has 13 residues. CDR3 protein: CASRRASTGELFF. CDR3 nucleotides: TGTGCCAGCAGGCGCGCATCCACCGGGGAGCTGTTTTTT.

Here the CDR3 DNA reads TGCGCCAGCAGCCAACTAGTTACTTACGAGCAGTACTTC. This sequence encodes CASSQLVTYEQYF. The chain employs TRBV5-1 and TRBJ2-7; possible D gene TRBD2, 5 bases. The germline V and J ends were trimmed by 4 bases and 4 bases, with 12 bases remaining between them. Germline CDR1 and CDR2: SGHRS and YFSETQ. The CDR3 is made up of 13 amino acids.

The chain links TRBV19 to TRBJ1-1; D is unresolved. V was clipped by 3 bases and J by 0 bases, with 11 bases between them. Germline lookup yields CDR1 LNHDA and CDR2 SQIVND (reference sequence). The CDR3 is 15 residues long. CDR3 residues: CASSISGLLNTEAFF. CDR3 DNA: TGTGCCAGTAGTATTTCAGGCCTGCTGAACACTGAAGCTTTCTTT.

The V call is TRBV5-4, the J call TRBJ2-7; 9 bases align to TRBD2. Germline CDR1 reads SGHNT; CDR2 reads YYREEE (reference sequence). The CDR3 sequence is 16 residues long. The junction had 9 bases not matched to a gene; V was cut back by 2 bases and J by 3 bases. CDR3 in DNA: TGTGCCAGCAGCTTCCCGGCGGGCGGGAGGGGCTACGAGCAGTACTTC. This codes for CASSFPAGGRGYEQYF.

This chain joins TRBV2 and TRBJ1-6; 7 nucleotides align to TRBD1. V gave up 10 bases and J gave up 10 bases; unmatched junction bases: 10. The CDR3 is made up of 13 amino acids. CDR1 is SNHLY and CDR2 is FYNNEI in the germline V gene. CDR3 nucleotide sequence: TGTGCCACCCAGGGGGGTGTAGGATCACCCCTCCACTTT. This codes for CATQGGVGSPLHF.

V usage is TRBV12-3 or TRBV12-4 and J usage is TRBJ1-1; a possible D gene is TRBD1 (5 bases). Trimming took off 6 bases at V and 1 base at J, with 9 bases between the two ends. CDR3 length equals 13 residues. The CDR3 here is CASRPQGNTEAFF. The CDR3 nucleotides are TGTGCCAGCAGGCCTCAGGGGAACACTGAAGCTTTCTTT.

The J gene is TRBJ2-1, the V gene TRBV7-2; D unclear. The V gene's germline CDR1 is SGHTA and CDR2 FQGNSA. This CDR3 comprises 15 residues. V dropped 5 bases and J dropped 0 bases, with 11 bases sitting between them. As DNA, the CDR3 is TGTGCCAGCAGCCCAGATAGGAGCTCCTACAATGAGCAGTTCTTC. It specifies CASSPDRSSYNEQFF.

This chain uses TRBV6-5 with TRBJ2-3; TRBD2 matches at 11 bases. The CDR3 totals 15 residues. Germline V gene lookup returns CDR1 MNHEY and CDR2 SVGAGI. J gave up 3 bases and V 8 bases, and 7 bases lay outside the gene matches. CDR3 amino acids: CASRLAGGQTDTQYF. Here the CDR3 DNA reads TGTGCCAGCCGATTAGCGGGAGGGCAAACAGATACGCAGTATTTT.

The chain carries TRBV19 and TRBJ2-1; D unresolved. Germline V CDR1 and CDR2: LNHDA, SQIVND (reference sequence). The germline V and J ends were trimmed by 2 bases and 4 bases, with 12 bases remaining between them. CDR3 length: 15 amino acids. CDR3 loop: CASSISPSRYNEQFF. The CDR3 nucleotides are TGTGCCAGTAGTATATCCCCTAGTCGATACAATGAGCAGTTCTTC.

V usage is TRBV9 and J usage is TRBJ2-5; 8 nucleotides align to TRBD1. J lost 5 bases, V lost 1 base, and 7 bases had no gene match. This CDR3 has 15 residues. Germline V gene lookup returns CDR1 SGDLS and CDR2 YYNGEE. This CDR3 reads CASSVQTGDRETQYF. For the CDR3, the DNA is TGTGCCAGCAGCGTACAGACAGGGGACCGGGAGACCCAGTACTTC.

The CDR3 bases are TGTGCCAGTAGAAGCGTGGCTAATGGCTACACCTTC. Residues: CASRSVANGYTF. J is TRBJ1-2 and V is TRBV2; D is unclear. This CDR3 has 12 residues. Trimming shortened V by 9 bases and J by 6 bases, and 14 bases separated the two germline ends. CDR1 is SNHLY, CDR2 FYNNEI, per germline. The full variable domain, in which reference TRBV2 and TRBJ1-2 provide the parts outside the CDR3, is EPEVTQTPSHQVTQMGQEVILRCVPISNHLYFYWYRQILGQKVEFLVSFYNNEISEKSEIFDDQFSVERPDGSNFTLKIRSTKLEDSAMYFCASRSVANGYTFGSGTRLTVV.

This chain connects TRBV3-1 (or the pseudogene TRBV3-2) to TRBJ1-5; D unclear. CDR1 and CDR2 (germline): LGHDT, YNNKEL (reference sequence). The CDR3 extends over 13 amino acids. V dropped 3 bases and J dropped 3 bases, with 6 bases sitting between them. As DNA, the CDR3 is TGTGCCAGCAGCCAGGCCGACAATCAGCCCCAGCATTTT. Protein: CASSQADNQPQHF.

This clone came up a few times. The J gene is TRBJ1-5, the V gene TRBV10-3; no firm D call. Looked up from germline, CDR1 is ENHRY and CDR2 is SYGVKD. The CDR3 sequence is 14 residues long. V was clipped by 4 bases and J by 0 bases, with 7 bases between them. The CDR3 loop reads CAISGQYSNQPQHF. DNA of the CDR3: TGTGCCATCAGTGGGCAGTATAGCAATCAGCCCCAGCATTTT.